This T cell receptor beta chain stems from a study of T cell responses to AZD1222 COVID-19 vaccine. Assay used: immunoSEQ multiplex PCR; TCRdb lists only in-frame clones, some missing. In the table there are 130,000 or so clones, about 91% of which are singletons. V gave up 3 bases and J gave up 3 bases; unmatched junction bases: 6. The CDR3 loop spans 16 amino acids. Germline V gives CDR1 SNHLY, CDR2 FYNNEI. In this sample, this clone turned up once. The target antigen is unknown. Study conclusions and caveats: Baseline seropositives among AZD1222 recipients totaled only 5 or 6. The donor cohort was predominantly white British with a female majority, and clonal diversity may have been underestimated.

The sequenced sample was peripheral blood, obtained on day 0 of AZD1222 vaccination. This clonotype was obtained from an adult in good health. The gene calls are TRBV2 and TRBJ2-5, with 11 bases that match TRBD1. CDR3 amino acids: CASSEGQGGRKETQYF. CDR3 sequence (DNA): TGTGCCAGCAGTGAGGGACAGGGGGGTAGAAAAGAGACCCAGTACTTC. The variable domain in full, with the rest retrieved from reference TRBV2 and TRBJ2-5, is EPEVTQTPSHQVTQMGQEVILRCVPISNHLYFYWYRQILGQKVEFLVSFYNNEISEKSEIFDDQFSVERPDGSNFTLKIRSTKLEDSAMYFCASSEGQGGRKETQYFGPGTRLLVL.